This is a list of T cell receptor beta chains from one sample in a study of kidney transplant recipient with SARS-CoV-2 infection. TCRdb fed the reads into MiXCR, producing one record per CDR3 protein. This table has about 250,000 distinct CDR3 sequences, 29% appearing once. The material sequenced was a blood sample, taken at baseline and around day 120 from a kidney transplant recipient. The source of these receptors is a male patient aged 30 to 39 who had COVID-19 and was a kidney transplant recipient. The graft donor may have given rise to some T cells. CDR3s include the opening cysteine and the closing phenylalanine or tryptophan. The D gene is left open where the match is weak. Size values are once, few and many counts, or a class for expanded clones, and some rows have none.

cdr3_aa: CASSVGQLPTEQYF
cdr3_nt: TGTGCCAGCTCGGTGGGACAGTTGCCGACCGAGCAGTACTTC
j_call: TRBJ2-7
v_call: TRBV18
d_call: TRBD1
clone_size: many

cdr3_aa: CASSHVLGRRKTYGYTF
cdr3_nt: TGCGCCAGCAGCCACGTATTAGGACGTCGAAAGACCTATGGCTACACCTTC
j_call: TRBJ1-2
v_call: TRBV4-3
d_call: -
clone_size: many

cdr3_aa: CASLLAGGPGTGELFF
cdr3_nt: TGTGCCAGCCTGCTTGCGGGAGGGCCGGGCACCGGGGAGCTGTTTTTT
j_call: TRBJ2-2
v_call: TRBV7-9
d_call: TRBD2
clone_size: many

cdr3_aa: CASSLEVAGAYDEQFF
cdr3_nt: TGTGCCAGCAGCTTAGAGGTAGCGGGAGCGTATGATGAGCAGTTCTTC
j_call: TRBJ2-1
v_call: TRBV11-2
d_call: TRBD2
clone_size: few

cdr3_aa: CASQIWHGGDTEAFF
cdr3_nt: TGCGCCAGCCAAATATGGCACGGTGGGGATACTGAAGCTTTCTTT
j_call: TRBJ1-1
v_call: TRBV5-1
d_call: -
clone_size: many

cdr3_aa: CASSYSSGSVYGYTF
cdr3_nt: TGTGCCAGCAGTTACTCGAGCGGGTCCGTATATGGCTACACCTTC
j_call: TRBJ1-2
v_call: TRBV6-2/TRBV6-3
d_call: -
clone_size: many

cdr3_aa: CATSRDGIQETQYF
cdr3_nt: TGTGCCACCAGCAGAGATGGTATACAAGAGACCCAGTACTTC
j_call: TRBJ2-5
v_call: TRBV15
d_call: -
clone_size: -

cdr3_aa: CASRPRGYGYTF
cdr3_nt: TGTGCCAGTCGCCCCAGGGGTTACGGCTACACCTTC
j_call: TRBJ1-2
v_call: TRBV19
d_call: -
clone_size: many

cdr3_aa: CATQSAGDEQFF
cdr3_nt: TGTGCCACCCAGTCCGCTGGGGATGAGCAGTTCTTC
j_call: TRBJ2-1
v_call: TRBV12-3/TRBV12-4
d_call: -
clone_size: many

cdr3_aa: CASSRLAGVLNEQFF
cdr3_nt: TGTGCCAGCAGCCGACTAGCGGGAGTGCTGAATGAGCAGTTCTTC
j_call: TRBJ2-1
v_call: TRBV7-9
d_call: TRBD2
clone_size: few

cdr3_aa: CASRDRSKHPEAFF
cdr3_nt: TGTGCCAGCAGGGACAGGTCCAAACACCCCGAAGCTTTCTTT
j_call: TRBJ1-1
v_call: TRBV6-2/TRBV6-3
d_call: TRBD1
clone_size: many

cdr3_aa: CASSHSADLGKTYGYTF
cdr3_nt: TGTGCCAGCAGCCATTCGGCCGATCTCGGAAAGACCTATGGCTACACCTTC
j_call: TRBJ1-2
v_call: TRBV11-3
d_call: -
clone_size: many

cdr3_aa: CASSLGGDRVMSTEAFF
cdr3_nt: TGTGCCAGCAGCTTGGGCGGAGACAGGGTGATGAGCACTGAAGCTTTCTTT
j_call: TRBJ1-1
v_call: TRBV5-4
d_call: TRBD1
clone_size: few

cdr3_aa: CASSLGPDSATDTQYF
cdr3_nt: TGTGCCAGCAGCTTAGGGCCGGACAGTGCCACAGATACGCAGTATTTT
j_call: TRBJ2-3
v_call: TRBV11-1
d_call: -
clone_size: -

cdr3_aa: CASSSRSKAGKTYGYTF
cdr3_nt: TGTGCCAGCAGCTCACGTAGTAAGGCTGGAAAGACCTATGGCTACACCTTC
j_call: TRBJ1-2
v_call: TRBV11-1
d_call: -
clone_size: many

cdr3_aa: CASSQRGQGYYGYTF
cdr3_nt: TGTGCCAGCAGCCAACGTGGACAGGGATACTATGGCTACACCTTC
j_call: TRBJ1-2
v_call: TRBV4-2
d_call: TRBD1
clone_size: many

cdr3_aa: CASRSYGYTF
cdr3_nt: TGTGCCAGCAGGTCCTATGGCTACACCTTC
j_call: TRBJ1-2
v_call: TRBV6-5
d_call: -
clone_size: many

cdr3_aa: CASSGTPFTRKTYGYTF
cdr3_nt: TGTGCCAGCAGCGGAACGCCGTTTACCCGAAAGACCTATGGCTACACCTTC
j_call: TRBJ1-2
v_call: TRBV7-8
d_call: -
clone_size: few

cdr3_aa: CASSCFRPISGLTGELFF
cdr3_nt: TGTGCCAGCAGCTGCTTCCGTCCCATTTCAGGCTTGACCGGGGAGCTGTTTTTT
j_call: TRBJ2-2
v_call: TRBV3-1
d_call: -
clone_size: -

cdr3_aa: CSARHITHKGTPQETQYF
cdr3_nt: TGCAGTGCTAGACATATCACCCATAAGGGTACCCCCCAAGAGACCCAGTACTTC
j_call: TRBJ2-5
v_call: TRBV20-1
d_call: -
clone_size: many

cdr3_aa: CASAGLHPRKTYGYTF
cdr3_nt: TGTGCCAGCGCCGGCCTTCATCCACGAAAGACCTATGGCTACACCTTC
j_call: TRBJ1-2
v_call: TRBV5-8
d_call: -
clone_size: many

cdr3_aa: CASSAKLVVRKTYGYTF
cdr3_nt: TGTGCCAGCAGCGCTAAACTGGTCGTTAGAAAGACCTATGGCTACACCTTC
j_call: TRBJ1-2
v_call: TRBV16
d_call: -
clone_size: few

cdr3_aa: CASSLGGVIYGYTF
cdr3_nt: TGTGCCAGCAGCTTGGGGGGGGTTATCTATGGCTACACCTTC
j_call: TRBJ1-2
v_call: TRBV5-6
d_call: -
clone_size: many

cdr3_aa: CASSIEYRSPWGYTF
cdr3_nt: TGTGCCAGCAGTATAGAATACAGGTCTCCTTGGGGCTACACCTTC
j_call: TRBJ1-2
v_call: TRBV6-5
d_call: -
clone_size: many

cdr3_aa: CASTTRTSGGYEQYF
cdr3_nt: TGTGCCAGCACTACTCGGACTAGCGGGGGTTACGAGCAGTACTTC
j_call: TRBJ2-7
v_call: TRBV11-3
d_call: TRBD2
clone_size: many

cdr3_aa: CASSVELATVMQDTQYF
cdr3_nt: TGTGCCAGCAGTGTTGAGCTAGCTACAGTCATGCAAGATACGCAGTATTTT
j_call: TRBJ2-3
v_call: TRBV21-1
d_call: -
clone_size: many